Below are 29 T cell receptor beta chains sequenced from a single sample in a study of regulatory T cells in long-lasting Graves disease. Researchers made TCR beta libraries by using iRepertoire HTBI primers and running Arm-PCR on CDR3 regions. TCRdb passed the multiplex PCR reads through MiXCR, listing each CDR3 protein once. The sample lists hundreds of thousands of distinct CDR3 sequences, 14% to 15% seen once, with over 7.5% in the top ten. Time point noted: newly diagnosed GD, antithyroid drugs for less than 3 months. Following extraction of RNA from PBMCs, that RNA was used to make the TCR library. This same sample was also taken into another study, of T cells in Graves' hyperthyroidism and ophthalmopathy.

The material was peripheral blood mononuclear cells (PBMCs), obtained at new diagnosis, from a patient treated with antithyroid drugs. The receptors come from a woman between 40 and 50 years old with Graves disease.

This clonotype was counted many times. The chain uses TRBV12-3 or TRBV12-4 and TRBJ1-1, with 7 bases fitting TRBD1. CDR3 length: 14 amino acids. The J segment lost 5 bases and the V segment lost 6 bases, leaving 9 bases of the junction unmatched. CDR3 DNA sequence: TGTGCCAGCAGGGGAGACAGGGAGGGGACTGAAGCTTTCTTT. Translating gives CASRGDREGTEAFF.

This rearrangement joins TRBV3-1 to TRBJ2-5, with D maybe TRBD1 (5 bases). This CDR3 has 15 amino acids. Per the germline V gene, CDR1 is LGHDT and CDR2 is YNNKEL (reference sequence). V was shortened by 1 base and J by 5 bases, with 14 bases between the two germline ends. The CDR3 nucleotides read TGTGCCAGCAGCCAAGCGTCGGCAGGGTGGGAGACCCAGTACTTC. Its protein is CASSQASAGWETQYF.

This clonotype has only one observation. The chain combines TRBV29-1 with TRBJ2-2, with 8 positions matching TRBD2. This CDR3 contains 12 residues. The germline gives CDR1 SQVTM, CDR2 ANQGSEA. In DNA form, the CDR3 reads TGCGGTGCGACGGGAGGGACCGGGGAGCTGTTTTTT. Amino acid sequence: CGATGGTGELFF.

This chain joins TRBV18 and TRBJ2-1; 7 bases agree with TRBD1. Looked up from germline, CDR1 is KGHSH and CDR2 is LQKENI. CDR3 length: 15 amino acids. The V and J ends lost 2 bases and 5 bases, in that order; junction bases with no gene match: 6. The CDR3 DNA reads TGTGCCAGCTCACCATTGGCAGACAGGGACAATGAGCAGTTCTTC. Translated: CASSPLADRDNEQFF. The full variable domain, its missing parts supplied by reference TRBV18 and TRBJ2-1, is NAGVMQNPRHLVRRRGQEARLRCSPMKGHSHVYWYRQLPEEGLKFMVYLQKENIIDESGMPKERFSAEFPKEGPSILRIQQVVRGDSAAYFCASSPLADRDNEQFFGPGTRLTVL.

This clonotype was counted only a few times. The chain's CDR3 is CASSQDFPPGGSDTQYF. The CDR3 nucleotides are TGCGCCAGCAGCCAAGATTTCCCCCCAGGGGGATCAGATACGCAGTATTTT. The chain is built from TRBV4-3 and TRBJ2-3; 7 bases agree with TRBD1. This CDR3 contains 17 residues. Germline V lookup: CDR1 LGHNA, CDR2 YSLEER. Germline trimming cut 0 bases from V and 4 bases from J; bases unmatched to any gene: 10.

This clonotype occurred a few times. Its ends do not fully match the called genes, so a read error is possible. V is TRBV7-2 and J is TRBJ2-3; D is uncertain. From germline, CDR1 is SGHTA and CDR2 FQGNSA. The CDR3 covers 11 residues. This chain's CDR3 is CVSSLVDTQYF. CDR3 bases: TGTGTCAGCAGCTTAGTTGATACGCAGTATTTT.

This clonotype was seen at least ten times. The chain employs TRBV6-1 and TRBJ2-7; tentatively, D is TRBD1 or TRBD2 (7 bases each). The germline V and J ends were trimmed by 6 bases and 0 bases, with 18 bases remaining between them. The CDR3 runs to 16 residues. Germline CDR1 is MNHNS and CDR2 is SASEGT. The CDR3 is CASRGGRDSSSYEQYF. The CDR3 DNA is TGTGCCAGCAGGGGGGGGAGGGACAGTAGCTCCTACGAGCAGTACTTC.

This clonotype was seen only a few times. V gene TRBV9 combines with J gene TRBJ1-3; D not certain. The CDR3 is 16 residues long. Germline-derived CDR1 and CDR2 are SGDLS and YYNGEE. Trimming shortened V by 4 bases and J by 0 bases, and 14 bases separated the two germline ends. CDR3 in amino acids: CASSPRTDYSGNTIYF. DNA for the CDR3: TGTGCCAGCAGCCCTCGGACGGATTACTCTGGAAACACCATATATTTT.

This clonotype came up many times. This sequence joins TRBV12-3 or TRBV12-4 and TRBJ2-7; D possibly corresponds to TRBD1 (6 bases). V gave up 3 bases and J gave up 6 bases, with 21 bases separating them. This CDR3 region has 16 residues. The CDR3 reads CASSFPPGHPASEQYF. In DNA form, the CDR3 reads TGTGCCAGCAGTTTCCCCCCGGGACACCCTGCTAGCGAGCAGTACTTC.

This clonotype occurred many times. Its ends do not fully match the called genes, so a read error is possible. The J gene is TRBJ2-5, the V gene TRBV20-1, with TRBD1 matching 9 bases. The CDR3 totals 15 residues. The V gene's germline CDR1 is DFQATT and CDR2 SNEGSKA (reference sequence). DNA for the CDR3: TGCAGTGCGAGAGGACAGGGGATTAGTCAAGAGACCCAGTACTTC. Its translation: CSARGQGISQETQYF.

This clonotype appeared many times. V is TRBV28 and J is TRBJ2-7, with TRBD1 matching 11 bases. The CDR3 spans 15 residues. Germline V gene sequence: CDR1 MDHEN, CDR2 SYDVKM. V dropped 3 bases and J dropped 5; count of bases not matched to a gene: 6. The CDR3 protein is CASSLGGTGGHEQYF. The CDR3, as DNA: TGTGCCAGCAGTTTGGGTGGGACAGGGGGGCACGAGCAGTACTTC.

The rearrangement joins TRBV9 to TRBJ1-2; the match to TRBD1 covers 7 bases. Germline CDR1 and CDR2: SGDLS and YYNGEE. The CDR3 has 13 amino acids. V shed 2 bases, J shed 8 bases, and the junction held 6 bases outside the gene matches. The chain's CDR3 is CASSVARDSGYTF. CDR3 in DNA: TGTGCCAGCAGCGTGGCCAGGGACAGCGGCTACACCTTC.

This clonotype has a count of ten or more. The CDR3 nucleotides read TGTGCCAGCAGTTGGTCCGGGGAGCTGTTTTTT. This gives the protein CASSWSGELFF. The V call is TRBV27, the J call TRBJ2-2; D gene unclear. The CDR3 covers 11 residues. Trimming shortened V by 4 bases and J by 6 bases, and 3 bases separated the two germline ends. In germline, CDR1 is MNHEY, CDR2 SMNVEV (reference sequence).

This clonotype appeared many times. The chain is built from TRBV12-5 and TRBJ2-3; TRBD2 matches 8 bases. V trimming: 7 bases; J trimming: 1 base; junction bases outside the gene matches: 7. The CDR3 has 15 residues. Germline CDR1 is LGHNT and CDR2 is FRNRAP. CDR3 loop: CASEVGLGGTDTQYF. CDR3 in DNA: TGTGCTAGTGAAGTGGGACTAGGGGGCACAGATACGCAGTATTTT.

The V and J genes are TRBV20-1 and TRBJ1-5; D ambiguous. The CDR3 spans 13 residues. The germline CDR1 and CDR2 sequences are DFQATT and SNEGSKA (reference sequence). V shed 3 bases and J shed 0 bases, with 6 bases lying between them. In DNA, the CDR3 is TGCAGTGCTAGCGGGCCTAGCAATCAGCCCCAGCATTTT. This encodes CSASGPSNQPQHF.

In this sample, this clonotype turned up many times. The V gene is TRBV28, the J gene TRBJ2-5; D may be TRBD1 or TRBD2 (5 bases each). This CDR3 is 15 amino acids long. Between the trimmed V and J ends, which lost 4 bases and 5 bases, there was a span of 17 bases. From germline, CDR1 is MDHEN and CDR2 SYDVKM. The CDR3 region is CASSSGANTRETQYF. The DNA for the CDR3 is TGTGCCAGCAGTTCCGGGGCCAACACTAGGGAGACCCAGTACTTC.

In regard to this clonotype: A far larger clone is one nucleotide away, so this likely arose from a read error. The CDR3 sequence is CASSLVEEAQYF. CDR3 coding DNA: TGTGCCAGCAGCTTAGTGGAAGAGGCCCAGTACTTC. J is TRBJ2-5 and V is TRBV7-9; D unresolved. Looked up from germline, CDR1 is SEHNR and CDR2 is FQNEAQ (reference sequence). The CDR3 sequence is 12 residues long.

This clonotype was found many times. The rearrangement joins TRBV27 to TRBJ1-1, with no clear D. This CDR3 spans 15 amino acids. Germline loops: CDR1 MNHEY, CDR2 SMNVEV (reference sequence). V shed 1 base and J shed 0 bases, with 9 bases lying between them. CDR3 residues: CASSLYGDLNTEAFF. DNA of the CDR3: TGTGCCAGCAGTTTATACGGGGATTTGAACACTGAAGCTTTCTTT.

As for this clonotype: A read error is likely here: a far larger clone is one base away. This sequence joins TRBV12-3 or TRBV12-4 and TRBJ2-5, with D possibly TRBD2 on 5 matching bases. The CDR3 loop spans 17 amino acids. The CDR3 spells CASRSPRARRTRETQCF. The DNA of the CDR3 is TGTGCCAGCAGATCCCCGAGGGCCCGCCGAACGAGAGAGACCCAGTGCTTC.

This clonotype was recorded many times. The chain carries TRBV12-3 or TRBV12-4 and TRBJ2-7, with TRBD1 matching 8 bases. Losses at the gene ends were 1 base for V and 5 bases for J; bases not matched to a gene: 4. This CDR3 is built from 14 residues. CDR3 DNA: TGTGCCAGCAGTTTAGGGACAGGGAACCACGAGCAGTACTTC. Translating it yields CASSLGTGNHEQYF.

This chain links TRBV20-1 with TRBJ2-7, with TRBD2 identical over 11 bases. After removal of 6 bases from V and 0 bases from J, the junction contained 1 base not matched to a gene. Germline V gene data show CDR1 as DFQATT and CDR2 as SNEGSKA (reference sequence). The CDR3 is made up of 13 amino acids. This CDR3 reads CSAGTSGSYEQYF. The CDR3 coding sequence is TGCAGTGCGGGGACTAGCGGCTCCTACGAGCAGTACTTC.

This clonotype was seen ten or more times. This chain uses TRBV5-8 with TRBJ2-7, with TRBD1 matching over 9 bases. V shed 2 bases and J 3 bases; nucleotides not matched to a gene: 6. Germline CDR1 SGHTS, CDR2 YDEGEE. This CDR3 contains 15 residues. Here the CDR3 DNA reads TGTGCCAGCAGCTTAGGGACAGGGATCGACTACGAGCAGTACTTC. It is translated as CASSLGTGIDYEQYF.

This clonotype was seen at least ten times. The CDR3 DNA follows: TGTGCCAGCAGTTTTGCTAGCGGGCTAACAGATACGCAGTATTTT. This translates into CASSFASGLTDTQYF. The genes are TRBV28 and TRBJ2-3, with 8 nucleotides matching TRBD2. The V and J ends lost 3 bases and 3 bases, in that order; junction bases with no gene match: 5. This CDR3 region has 15 residues. CDR1 is MDHEN and CDR2 is SYDVKM in the germline V gene. The variable domain in full, with the rest retrieved from reference TRBV28 and TRBJ2-3, is DVKVTQSSRYLVKRTGEKVFLECVQDMDHENMFWYRQDPGLGLRLIYFSYDVKMKEKGDIPEGYSVSREKKERFSLILESASTNQTSMYLCASSFASGLTDTQYFGPGTRLTVL.

Many counts were recorded for this clonotype. This chain uses TRBV12-3 or TRBV12-4 with TRBJ1-1; D not certain. V was cut by 4 bases and J by 5 bases, with 17 bases left in between. This CDR3 contains 15 residues. CDR3 in amino acids: CASSSPGLMGTEAFF. In DNA form, the CDR3 reads TGTGCCAGCAGTTCCCCGGGATTAATGGGGACTGAAGCTTTCTTT.

As to this clonotype: This sequence may be a read error, since a much larger clone differs from it by one base. The CDR3 does not close with the conserved phenylalanine or tryptophan, likely indicating a read error. The chain joins TRBV30 to TRBJ1-1; D unresolved. Trimming shortened V by 1 base and J by 0 bases, and 6 bases separated the two germline ends. Germline assignment: CDR1 GTSNPN and CDR2 SVGIG (reference sequence). CDR3 size: 13 residues. The CDR3 spells CAWSAHMNTEAFS. The CDR3 bases are TGTGCCTGGAGTGCCCATATGAACACTGAAGCTTTCTCT.

The table lists this clonotype with many counts. The CDR3 region is CAISELGDRYEQYF. Written as DNA, the CDR3 is TGTGCCATCAGTGAGTTAGGGGACAGGTACGAGCAGTACTTC. The chain carries TRBV10-3 and TRBJ2-7; 8 bases align to TRBD1. Germline V lookup: CDR1 ENHRY, CDR2 SYGVKD. V lost 1 base, J lost 4 bases, and 3 bases stayed unmatched. The CDR3 extends over 14 amino acids.

This clonotype was picked up many times. The V call is TRBV20-1, the J call TRBJ2-3; D perhaps matches TRBD1 (5 bases). This CDR3 is built from 14 residues. Germline V gene lookup returns CDR1 DFQATT and CDR2 SNEGSKA (reference sequence). V gave up 1 base and J gave up 5 bases, with 13 bases separating them. The CDR3 is CSARGTIQGDTQYF. The CDR3 bases are TGCAGTGCTAGAGGGACGATTCAGGGAGATACGCAGTATTTT.

This clonotype has at least ten counts. The chain is built from TRBV15 and TRBJ1-5; D possibly corresponds to TRBD1 (5 bases). Between the trimmed V and J ends, which lost 8 bases and 6 bases, there was a span of 14 bases. Germline V CDR1 and CDR2: LNHNV, YYDKDF (reference sequence). The CDR3 is made up of 13 amino acids. For the CDR3, the DNA is TGTGCCACCGGACCTCGGGGGTCTCAGCCCCAGCATTTT. It codes for CATGPRGSQPQHF.

With respect to this clonotype: It is likely a read error: a sequence one base away is far more abundant. The rearrangement joins TRBV27 to TRBJ2-2, with D maybe TRBD2 (5 bases). V dropped 6 bases and J dropped 0 bases, with 20 bases sitting between them. Germline V gene lookup returns CDR1 MNHEY and CDR2 SMNVEV (reference sequence). The CDR3 contains 18 residues. DNA for the CDR3: TGTGCCAGCAGCCAGTTAGTGCGGGCCCGGACGAACACCGGGGAGCTGTTTTTT. Its protein product is CASSQLVRARTNTGELFF.